A selection of T cell receptor beta chains follows, all from one sample in a study of radiation and T cells in renal cell carcinoma. Libraries were prepared by immunoSEQ multiplex PCR; TCRdb keeps only in-frame clonotypes and omits some of them. Of over 120,000 clones listed, about 88% are singletons. Here the sequenced sample was blood, taken from a patient whose treatment included radiotherapy and nephrectomy. These receptors came from a woman between 45 and 65 years old with renal cell carcinoma. Both conserved end residues are part of each CDR3. A D gene is named only where the DNA matches it firmly. Rows give clone size only sometimes, using once, few, many, or a class for an expanded clone.

j_gene,v_gene,d_gene,abundance,CDR3nt,CDR3aa
TRBJ2-7,TRBV7-9,.,.,TGTGCCAGCAGCTTCCAGGGGAATCTACCCTACGAGCAGTACTTC,CASSFQGNLPYEQYF
TRBJ1-2,TRBV7-6,TRBD1,.,TGTGCCAGCAGCGGAGGGGACAGCCCAGACTATGGCTACACCTTC,CASSGGDSPDYGYTF
TRBJ1-2,TRBV5-4,.,.,TGTGCCAGCAGCGGACAACAGGGATCCTATGGCTACACCTTC,CASSGQQGSYGYTF
TRBJ1-4,TRBV30,TRBD1,.,TGTGCCTGGACCGCGACAGGGGTGGGTGAAAAACTGTTTTTT,CAWTATGVGEKLFF
TRBJ2-3,TRBV5-6,.,once,TGTGCCAGCAGCTGGGTCCGGGGTGGAGGCACAGATACGCAGTATTTT,CASSWVRGGGTDTQYF
TRBJ2-2,TRBV4-1,TRBD2,.,TGCGCCAGCAGCCAACAGCTAGCGGGGGGGCCCGGGGAGCTGTTTTTT,CASSQQLAGGPGELFF
TRBJ1-2,TRBV27,.,.,TGTGCCAGCAGTTTGGGGTCGGGATGGGGAGGCTACACCTTC,CASSLGSGWGGYTF
TRBJ1-2,TRBV4-1,.,.,TGCGCCAGCAGCCAAGACCGGGACACCCTGAATGGCTACACCTTC,CASSQDRDTLNGYTF
TRBJ2-1,TRBV13,TRBD2,few,TGTGCCAGCAGCTTAGAGCGCGGGGGGATGTATCCCTACAATGAGCAGTTCTTC,CASSLERGGMYPYNEQFF
TRBJ1-5,TRBV15,TRBD1,.,TGTGCCACCAGCAGAGATTTATCACAGGGGTATCAGCCCCAGCATTTT,CATSRDLSQGYQPQHF
TRBJ2-7,TRBV5-1,TRBD1,once,TGCGCCAGCAGCTCCCAACCGGGACAGCCATACGAGCAGTACTTC,CASSSQPGQPYEQYF
TRBJ1-1,TRBV5-8,.,.,TGTGCCAGCAGCTTCAGCCCCGGCACTGAAGCTTTCTTT,CASSFSPGTEAFF
TRBJ2-5,TRBV7-6,.,.,TGTGCCAGCAGCTCTGCACGGCAAGAGACCCAGTACTTC,CASSSARQETQYF
TRBJ1-2,TRBV2,.,once,TGTGCCAGCAGGGACAGCTATGGCTACACCTTC,CASRDSYGYTF
TRBJ1-6,TRBV7-3,TRBD1,once,TGTGCCAGCAGCGCGAACAGGGGCCCGGGGAATTCACCCCTCCACTTT,CASSANRGPGNSPLHF
TRBJ2-7,TRBV5-6,.,.,TGTGCCAGCAGCTTGATAGGGGGCGGGATCGGCGAGCAGTACTTC,CASSLIGGGIGEQYF
TRBJ2-5,TRBV30,.,.,TGTGCCCGAGGACAGCAAGAGACCCAGTACTTC,CARGQQETQYF
TRBJ2-7,TRBV6-5,.,.,TGTGCCAGCAGTCCCGCAGTGGGTCGGACCTACGAGCAGTACTTC,CASSPAVGRTYEQYF
TRBJ2-7,TRBV5-1,TRBD1,.,TGCGCCAGCAGCTTTACCGGGACAGGGGGCTCCTACGAGCAGTACTTC,CASSFTGTGGSYEQYF
TRBJ1-2,TRBV4-1,.,once,TGCGCCAGCAGCCAAAGAGGCCGGGACCCTCGAGAGGGCTACACCTTC,CASSQRGRDPREGYTF
TRBJ2-3,TRBV19,.,.,TGTGCCAGTAGTTCCGCAGGGGAAGGGACGGGGGGTACAGATACGCAGTATTTT,CASSSAGEGTGGTDTQYF
TRBJ1-1,TRBV9,.,.,TGTGCCAGCAGCGTAGCCAGGGCGAACACTGAAGCTTTCTTT,CASSVARANTEAFF
TRBJ2-7,TRBV6-5,.,.,TGTGCCAGCAGTTACGGAGGCGAGCAGTACTTC,CASSYGGEQYF
TRBJ2-5,TRBV30,.,.,TGTGCCTGGAGTGAGAATCGGGGGCACCAGTACTTC,CAWSENRGHQYF
TRBJ2-7,TRBV19,TRBD1,.,TGTGCCAGTAGTCGGGACAGGGGGCCTTACGAGCAGTACTTC,CASSRDRGPYEQYF
TRBJ2-2,TRBV7-9,.,.,TGTGCCAGCAGCTTTGGTTCAGGGAGCACCGGGGAGCTGTTTTTT,CASSFGSGSTGELFF
TRBJ1-1,TRBV5-8,.,.,TGTGCCAGCAGCTTGACACACCTTAACACTGAAGCTTTCTTT,CASSLTHLNTEAFF
TRBJ1-4,TRBV19,.,.,TGTGCCAGCTCTAGGGGTCCTGCTAATGAAAAACTGTTTTTT,CASSRGPANEKLFF
TRBJ2-7,TRBV19,TRBD2,.,TGTGCCACCGGACCCGGAACTAGCGGGGGATACGAGCAGTACTTC,CATGPGTSGGYEQYF
TRBJ2-3,TRBV5-6,TRBD2,.,TGTGCCAGCAGCTCGGCGGGGCGAGCGGGGGGGGATACGCAGTATTTT,CASSSAGRAGGDTQYF
TRBJ1-5,TRBV19,.,once,TGTGCCAGTAAGAACCGGGCCCTTTATAGCAATCAGCCCCAGCATTTT,CASKNRALYSNQPQHF
TRBJ1-2,TRBV7-2,.,.,TGTGCCAGCAGCCCCGGGGGGTCGATCTATGGCTACACCTTC,CASSPGGSIYGYTF
TRBJ2-2,TRBV19,.,.,TGTGCCAGTAGTATGGGTCAGGGCTACTGGACCGGGGAGCTGTTTTTT,CASSMGQGYWTGELFF
TRBJ1-1,TRBV4-3,.,.,TGCGCCAGCAGCCAAGAAAGTCCAGGGGATACTGAAGCTTTCTTT,CASSQESPGDTEAFF
TRBJ2-1,TRBV7-9,TRBD2,.,TGTGCCAGCAGCTTAGGGACTAGCAGATTAGGTGAGCAGTTCTTC,CASSLGTSRLGEQFF
TRBJ1-5,TRBV19,.,once,TGTGCCAGTAGTATCCCCAGGGGTCCTAATCAGCCCCAGCATTTT,CASSIPRGPNQPQHF
TRBJ2-5,TRBV6-1,.,.,TGTGCCAGCAGTGCCAAGGGTCATAACCGGGAGACCCAGTACTTC,CASSAKGHNRETQYF
TRBJ2-1,TRBV6-6,TRBD1,.,TGTGCCAGCCTCAGGCAGGGGGTTGTAGATGAGCAGTTCTTC,CASLRQGVVDEQFF
TRBJ2-2,TRBV2,TRBD2,.,TGTGCCAGCAGGAGCGGGGGAGACCGCGGGGAGTTGTTTTTT,CASRSGGDRGELFF
TRBJ1-6,TRBV7-2,TRBD1,.,TGTGCCAGCAGCCTACAGGGGATCGATTCACCCCTCCACTTT,CASSLQGIDSPLHF
TRBJ2-7,TRBV6-6,TRBD1,.,TGTGCCAGCAGCTCTCGTACAGGGGGCTACGAGCAGTACTTC,CASSSRTGGYEQYF
TRBJ2-5,TRBV6-6,.,.,TGTGCCAGCAGTTACGGGCGGGTTGTGGAGACCCAGTACTTC,CASSYGRVVETQYF
TRBJ2-5,TRBV6-1,.,.,TGTGCCAGCAGTGAATCACTAGCTGTAGAGACCCAGTACTTC,CASSESLAVETQYF
TRBJ1-6,TRBV7-2,.,.,TGTGCCAGCAGCTTTGACGGGTATAATTCACCCCTCCACTTT,CASSFDGYNSPLHF
TRBJ2-1,TRBV9,TRBD2,.,TGTGCCAGCAGCGTCACAACTAGCGGGGGGTATTCTGAGCAGTTCTTC,CASSVTTSGGYSEQFF
TRBJ2-1,TRBV7-9,.,.,TGTGCCAGCAGCTTAGCGTGGGCAATAGATTCGAAGCAGTTCTTC,CASSLAWAIDSKQFF
TRBJ2-5,TRBV7-9,TRBD2,.,TGTGCCAGCATCCCAGGACTAGCGGCGGAGACCCAGTACTTC,CASIPGLAAETQYF
TRBJ1-3,TRBV7-2,.,.,TGTGCCAGCAGCTTAGCCGCGACGCCCTACATGAACACCATATATTTT,CASSLAATPYMNTIYF
TRBJ1-1,TRBV7-2,.,.,TGTGCCAGCAGCTTCACGGAAAACACTGAAGCTTTCTTT,CASSFTENTEAFF
TRBJ1-5,TRBV25-1,TRBD1,few,TGTGCCAGCAGTGAGGACCGACAGGGTGGACAGCCCCAGCATTTT,CASSEDRQGGQPQHF
TRBJ2-7,TRBV5-1,.,.,TGCGCCAGCAGCTCAAGAACCGGGACAATCTACGAGCAGTACTTC,CASSSRTGTIYEQYF